The clone carrying this T cell receptor beta chain was recorded a few times. This table comes from immunoSEQ multiplex PCR, and its TCRdb copy is limited to in-frame clones, with some not included. The sample shows about 300,000 clones, about 85% of them seen only once. This record comes from a study of blood T cell repertoires in COVID-19. Adults between about 18 and 95 years of age took part from approximately 24 US areas. This TCR derives from a woman aged 25-40 years who had recovered from COVID-19. The sequenced material came from PBMCs or T cells enriched from blood (not recorded which).

Here the CDR3 reads CAWSVAPWRTEAFF. The CDR3 coding sequence is TGTGCCTGGAGTGTAGCCCCGTGGCGGACTGAAGCTTTCTTT. The rearrangement joins TRBV30 to TRBJ1-1; no clear D. From germline, CDR1 is GTSNPN and CDR2 SVGIG (reference sequence). The length of the CDR3 is 14 residues. V was cut by 0 bases and J by 5 bases, with 13 bases left in between.